This T cell receptor beta chain was recovered during a study of shared clonotypes between healthy human individuals. Study-wide points: Genetic and exposure-history diversity was limited by the few donors.

This table comes from immunoSEQ multiplex PCR, and its TCRdb copy is limited to in-frame clones, with some not included. This repertoire shows about 1.1 million clones, about 72% found once; its top ten account for 0.85% to 1%. V lost 0 bases, J lost 4 bases, and 12 bases lay in between. The germline V gene has CDR1 GTSNPN and CDR2 SVGIG (reference sequence). The CDR3 consists of 14 residues. This clone is medium-sized by share. Its target is not known. Other DNA sequences in this sample translate to the same CDR3. The sample taken for sequencing was memory CD4+ T cells from PBMCs. Subset denoted: CD45RA-negative fraction. The chain recombines TRBV30 with TRBJ1-2; D ambiguous. The TCR sequence derives from a man between 18 and 29 years old in good health. Some clones in this sample may be carry-over from other donors' samples. The CDR3 here is CAWSVGPSFYGYTF. The DNA of the CDR3 is TGTGCCTGGAGTGTCGGGCCTTCCTTCTATGGCTACACCTTC.